This T cell receptor beta chain was sequenced in a study of early stage breast cancer tumors. The study's findings and limits: Compared with adjacent normal breast tissue, tumors showed 2 to 3-fold greater T cell density and higher clonality.

Only in-frame clones appear in the TCRdb table, and some are missing; sequencing was by immunoSEQ multiplex PCR. The sample comprises some 28,000 clones, approximately 80% of which are singletons, and 12% rests with the top ten. The table lists this clone with a few counts. Its antigen remains unidentified. Trimming shortened V by 9 bases and J by 3 bases, and 12 bases separated the two germline ends. CDR1 is WNHNN, CDR2 SYGVQD, per germline (reference sequence). This CDR3 spans 13 amino acids. The chain carries TRBV10-1 and TRBJ2-1; perhaps TRBD2 as D (6 bases). The receptor comes from a person in their 60s with breast cancer. The sample taken for sequencing was blood. CDR3 coding DNA: TGCGCCAGGCCGGGACTTTACTACAATGAGCAGTTCTTC. It encodes CARPGLYYNEQFF.